These 7 T cell receptor beta chains were sequenced from one sample in a study of T cell clonality in common variable immunodeficiency. The table came from immunoSEQ multiplex PCR; TCRdb's copy has only in-frame clones and leaves some out. The sample was found to contain 25,000 or so clones, and every one recurs. Findings of the study overall: In common variable immunodeficiency, TCR beta chains reportedly carried fewer deletions and N-nucleotide insertions.

Their specific antigens are unknown. The source material was peripheral blood mononuclear cells. The origin of the receptors is a human donor with common variable immunodeficiency.

This clone was seen only a few times. The DNA ends 3 residues before the CDR3 does, and the rest of the CDR3 is filled in from the germline J gene. J is TRBJ2-2 and V is TRBV7-6; D is unclear. There are 14 residues in the CDR3. Germline CDR1 and CDR2: SGHVS and FNYEAQ. Trimming stripped 2 bases from V and 0 bases from J, with 4 bases between. CDR3 DNA, as far as it was read: TGTGCCAGCAGCTTAATTACGAACACCGGGGAG. Translated, it gives CASSLITNTGE. The full CDR3 reads CASSLITNTGELFF.

This clone came up a few times. Read coverage stops 3 residues before the CDR3 terminus; the germline J gene supplies the remainder. The chain recombines TRBV18 with TRBJ2-2; 8 nucleotides agree with TRBD1. Trimming cost V 5 bases and J 4 bases; bases outside gene matches: 3. This CDR3 contains 14 residues. Per germline, CDR1 KGHSH and CDR2 LQKENI. The part of the CDR3 DNA that was read is TGTGCCAGCTCATCGACAGGGGCCACCGGGGAG. Amino acid sequence: CASSSTGATGE. The full CDR3 protein reads CASSSTGATGELFF.

This clone has only a few counts. Sequencing ends 3 residues short of the CDR3 end; the germline J gene provides the rest. The V and J genes are TRBV5-6 and TRBJ1-1, with D possibly matching TRBD1 (6 bases). Germline CDR1 SGHDT, CDR2 YYEEEE. The V end was cut by 5 bases, the J end by 1 base, with 15 bases between. The CDR3 is made up of 15 amino acids. The chain's CDR3 is CASRPYDRPNTEAFF. The covered CDR3 bases are TGTGCCAGCAGACCTTATGACAGGCCGAACACTGAA.

Turning to this clone: Germline is not matched at one junction end, which may reflect a read error. The CDR3 extends 3 residues past the end of the read, so its final part is completed from the germline J gene. The chain combines TRBV18 with TRBJ2-1; TRBD2 might be the D (7 bases). Germline values: CDR1 KGHSH, CDR2 LQKENI. This CDR3 contains 16 residues. CDR3: CASPPQFRGGLAEQFF. CDR3 DNA (partial): TGTGCCAGCCCACCACAATTCCGCGGGGGCCTCGCTGAG.

About this clone: The read terminates 3 residues ahead of where the CDR3 ends, so the germline J gene completes it. The chain links TRBV11-1 to TRBJ2-2, with a weak D call TRBD1 (6 bases). The germline V gene has CDR1 SGHAT and CDR2 FQDESV (reference sequence). This CDR3 has 14 amino acids. Trimming took 3 bases from V and 6 from J, leaving 11 bases between them. Incomplete CDR3 DNA: TGTGCCAGCAGCTTTACAGGGATCCCCGGGGAG. Its translation: CASSFTGIPGE. The whole CDR3 sequence reads CASSFTGIPGELFF.

This clone was seen more than once but under ten times. The read ends 3 residues before the CDR3 terminus; that terminus is restored from the germline J gene. The chain is built from TRBV5-5 and TRBJ2-5; perhaps TRBD2 as D (8 bases). The germline gives CDR1 SGHKS, CDR2 YYEKEE (reference sequence). V lost 7 bases to trimming and J lost 6 bases, with 19 bases between them. The CDR3 extends over 14 amino acids. This chain's CDR3 is CASLPGGGFKTQYF. Partial CDR3 DNA: TGTGCCAGCCTACCGGGAGGGGGCTTTAAGACC.

This clone has a count of ten or more. The read ends 3 residues early relative to the CDR3; the germline J gene fills the gap. The chain couples TRBV6-1 to TRBJ2-2; 13 nucleotides agree with TRBD2. V lost 4 bases, J lost 1 base, and 0 bases stayed unmatched. Germline V gene lookup returns CDR1 MNHNS and CDR2 SASEGT. The CDR3 is 16 amino acids. CDR3 bases read: TGTGCCAGCAGTGGACTAGCGGGGGGGAACACCGGGGAG. Amino acid sequence: CASSGLAGGNTGE. The full CDR3 reads CASSGLAGGNTGELFF.